This paragraph covers one T cell receptor (beta chain) sequence. Antigen: not known. The data are from a study of cytomegalovirus exposure and HLA in healthy donors. This table comes from immunoSEQ multiplex PCR, and its TCRdb copy is limited to in-frame clones, with some not included. The table has tens of thousands of clones, roughly 92% seen once. Study results and caveats: Rare TCR sequences dominated, though some public TCRs recurred in many donors.

Per germline, CDR1 MNHNY and CDR2 SVGAGI (reference sequence). J was trimmed by 1 base and V by 5 bases; bases with no gene match: 3. This CDR3 has 14 amino acids. Sequencing was carried out using PBMCs. The source of this sequence is a man aged 18 to 29 in good health and CMV-seronegative. The V call is TRBV6-6, the J call TRBJ2-7, with TRBD1 matching 9 bases. This chain's CDR3 is CASSTGTGSYEQYF. The DNA for the CDR3 is TGTGCCAGCAGTACCGGGACAGGGTCCTACGAGCAGTACTTC.